Listed here are 2 T cell receptor beta chains from one sample, sequenced in a study of T cell repertoires in cytomegalovirus infection. MiXCR, run by TCRdb on the reads, gives a single entry per CDR3 protein. The table shows 250,000 to 300,000 distinct CDR3 sequences, with 15% to 20% occurring only once. Sequenced sample: CD8+ T cells from PBMCs. These receptors were obtained from a human donor in good health (CMV status not recorded). Some clones in this sample may be carry-over from other donors' samples.

The sample holds many counts of this clonotype. V is TRBV7-6 and J is TRBJ2-3; D is possibly TRBD2 (5 bases). Germline CDR1 SGHVS, CDR2 FNYEAQ. The CDR3 totals 18 residues. Between the trimmed V and J ends, which lost 2 bases and 0 bases, there was a span of 18 bases. Here the CDR3 reads CASSLSSLGRRSTDTQYF. The CDR3, as DNA: TGTGCCAGCAGCTTATCTTCGTTGGGAAGGAGGAGCACAGATACGCAGTATTTT.

This clonotype appeared a single time. The gene calls are TRBV7-2 and TRBJ2-5, with TRBD2 matching 9 bases. V gave up 4 bases and J gave up 1 base; unmatched junction bases: 7. Germline-derived CDR1 and CDR2 are SGHTA and FQGNSA. CDR3 length: 16 residues. The CDR3 coding sequence is TGTGCCAGCAGCTCCCTCGCGGGGGGGCCCCAAGAGACCCAGTACTTC. Translated: CASSSLAGGPQETQYF.